These 20 T cell receptor beta chains share one sample of origin, sequenced in a study of early T cells in non-severe SARS-CoV-2 infection. TCRdb ran MiXCR on the 5' RACE reads and lists one entry per CDR3 protein. The table has over 60,000 distinct CDR3 sequences, over 9% seen once. This specimen was whole blood, taken at baseline. These receptors came from an adult who was a healthcare worker with PCR-confirmed SARS-CoV-2 infection or an uninfected control (not recorded which).

This clonotype was counted ten times or more. V and J are TRBV4-3 and TRBJ2-5, with D maybe TRBD1 (6 bases). The germline CDR1 and CDR2 sequences are LGHNA and YSLEER. V lost 1 base and J lost 1, with 10 bases in between. The CDR3 consists of 15 residues. The CDR3: CASSQGGQSQETQYF. The CDR3, as DNA: TGCGCCAGCAGCCAAGGGGGGCAGAGCCAAGAGACCCAGTACTTC.

In this sample, this clonotype turned up a few times. The chain couples TRBV3-2 to TRBJ1-2. TRBV3-2 is termed a pseudogene. This CDR3 comprises 11 residues. The CDR3 DNA reads as TGTGCCAGCAGCCCAATCCTTGGCTACACCTTC. Amino acid sequence: CASSPILGYTF.

This rearrangement joins TRBV5-4 to TRBJ2-5; 7 bases agree with TRBD2. The V and J ends lost 5 bases and 2 bases, in that order; junction bases with no gene match: 6. Germline-derived CDR1 and CDR2 are SGHNT and YYREEE (reference sequence). The CDR3 loop spans 14 amino acids. CDR3 in DNA: TGTGCCAGCAGTCGAGCGGGGTTACAAGAGACCCAGTACTTC. This gives the protein CASSRAGLQETQYF.

This clonotype was observed many times. The V call is TRBV4-3, the J call TRBJ1-6; TRBD1 is a possible D gene (6 bases). There are 15 residues in the CDR3. V gave up 1 base and J gave up 6 bases, with 10 bases separating them. Per germline, CDR1 LGHNA and CDR2 YSLEER. CDR3 loop: CASSQGGALNSPLHF. In nucleotides, the CDR3 is TGCGCCAGCAGCCAAGGGGGGGCACTTAATTCACCCCTCCACTTT.

The table lists this clonotype with a few counts. This chain links TRBV6-2 or TRBV6-3 with TRBJ1-1, with D possibly TRBD1 on 6 matching bases. CDR3 length: 12 amino acids. Trimming removed 6 bases at V and 6 bases at J, with 11 bases between. Germline values: CDR1 MNHEY, CDR2 SVGEGT. The CDR3 region has the DNA TGTGCCAGCAGCCTTAGACAGGCTGAAGCTTTCTTT. This codes for CASSLRQAEAFF.

This clonotype was counted a few times. The chain links TRBV4-2 to TRBJ2-7, with D possibly matching TRBD2 (6 bases). Trimming took off 0 bases at V and 4 bases at J, with 13 bases between the two ends. CDR3 length equals 15 residues. Germline V gene lookup returns CDR1 LGHNA and CDR2 YNFKEQ. CDR3 nucleotides: TGTGCCAGCAGCCAAGATCCAGCGGGCCAATACGAGCAGTACTTC. It encodes CASSQDPAGQYEQYF.

This clonotype turned up a few times. J is TRBJ2-3 and V is TRBV28; 14 nucleotides agree with TRBD2. The CDR3 contains 17 residues. V was pared by 6 bases and J by 5 bases, with 10 bases of the junction left unmatched. Germline-derived CDR1 and CDR2 are MDHEN and SYDVKM. DNA of the CDR3: TGTGCCAGCAGAAGCCCCGGACTAGCGGGGGGAGGAGATACGCAGTATTTT. It yields the protein CASRSPGLAGGGDTQYF. Using reference TRBV28 and TRBJ2-3 for the parts outside the CDR3, the full variable domain is DVKVTQSSRYLVKRTGEKVFLECVQDMDHENMFWYRQDPGLGLRLIYFSYDVKMKEKGDIPEGYSVSREKKERFSLILESASTNQTSMYLCASRSPGLAGGGDTQYFGPGTRLTVL.

This clonotype was seen a few times. In DNA, the CDR3 is TGTGCCAGCAGTAGGGACAGGGGATCCTACGAGCAGTACTTC. Its translation: CASSRDRGSYEQYF. This chain connects TRBV12-3 or TRBV12-4 to TRBJ2-7, with TRBD1 matching 10 bases. Trimming took 5 bases from V and 1 from J; bases not matched to a gene: 2. The CDR3 consists of 14 residues.

This chain connects TRBV11-2 to TRBJ2-1, with 7 bases identical to TRBD1. V shed 5 bases, J shed 5 bases, and the junction held 3 bases outside the gene matches. The germline gives CDR1 SGHAT, CDR2 FQNNGV. CDR3 length: 13 amino acids. CDR3 loop: CASSRDSHNEQFF. In nucleotides, the CDR3 is TGTGCCAGCAGCCGGGACAGCCACAATGAGCAGTTCTTC.

V is TRBV2 and J is TRBJ2-3; 9 bases fit TRBD2. CDR3 length: 15 amino acids. Germline CDR1 and CDR2: SNHLY and FYNNEI. The ends lost 5 bases at V and 1 base at J; junction bases unmatched: 4. CDR3 loop: CASSYSGGRTDTQYF. The DNA for the CDR3 is TGTGCCAGCAGTTATAGCGGGGGCCGCACAGATACGCAGTATTTT.

This clonotype turned up a few times. This chain uses TRBV20-1 with TRBJ1-1; tentative D call: TRBD1 (5 bases). CDR3 length equals 13 residues. The germline V gene has CDR1 DFQATT and CDR2 SNEGSKA (reference sequence). V was clipped by 6 bases and J by 0 bases, with 11 bases between them. CDR3 sequence: CSAPGAVNTEAFF. The CDR3 DNA sequence: TGCAGTGCCCCCGGGGCGGTGAACACTGAAGCTTTCTTT.

The table lists this clonotype with many counts. This chain links TRBV7-2 with TRBJ2-1; TRBD2 matches at 9 bases. The J segment lost 0 bases and the V segment lost 2 bases, leaving 2 bases of the junction unmatched. This CDR3 region has 16 residues. Germline loops: CDR1 SGHTA, CDR2 FQGNSA. The CDR3 protein is CASSLLAGSSYNEQFF. The CDR3 nucleotides are TGTGCCAGCAGCTTACTAGCGGGGAGCTCCTACAATGAGCAGTTCTTC.

This clonotype was recorded a few times. The gene calls are TRBV20-1 and TRBJ2-7, with TRBD1 identical over 8 bases. V shed 5 bases, J shed 1 base, and the junction held 1 base outside the gene matches. The length of the CDR3 is 12 residues. Looked up from germline, CDR1 is DFQATT and CDR2 is SNEGSKA (reference sequence). Written as DNA, the CDR3 is TGCAGTGCTGGACAGGGATCCTACGAGCAGTACTTC. Translating gives CSAGQGSYEQYF.

This clonotype was counted only a few times. This chain uses TRBV6-2 or TRBV6-3 with TRBJ1-1; possibly TRBD1 for D (6 bases). Trimming pared 8 bases from V and 3 bases from J, leaving 13 bases between. The CDR3 totals 13 residues. Germline lookup yields CDR1 MNHEY and CDR2 SVGEGT. The chain's CDR3 is CASGQGPHTEAFF. CDR3 DNA sequence: TGTGCCAGCGGGCAGGGGCCGCACACTGAAGCTTTCTTT.

This clonotype was counted between two and nine times. J is TRBJ1-6 and V is TRBV20-1, with 7 bases fitting TRBD1. Per germline, CDR1 DFQATT and CDR2 SNEGSKA (reference sequence). The length of the CDR3 is 13 residues. The ends lost 2 bases at V and 10 bases at J; junction bases unmatched: 5. The CDR3 spells CSARNRGRSPLHF. The CDR3 DNA follows: TGCAGTGCTAGAAACAGGGGTCGGTCACCCCTCCACTTT.

A few counts support this clonotype. This rearrangement joins TRBV28 to TRBJ1-3; D is undetermined. V lost 7 bases, J lost 5 bases, and 15 bases lay in between. The CDR3 runs to 14 residues. Germline assignment: CDR1 MDHEN and CDR2 SYDVKM. The CDR3 coding sequence is TGTGCCAGCACCCTCCCCCGTTTAAGAAACACCATATATTTT. This encodes CASTLPRLRNTIYF.

This clonotype was seen a few times. The J gene is TRBJ2-7, the V gene TRBV5-1; D gene uncertain. Germline loops: CDR1 SGHRS, CDR2 YFSETQ. This CDR3 is built from 14 residues. Trimming cost V 0 bases and J 2 bases, with 9 bases left between them. The CDR3 DNA is TGCGCCAGCAGCTTGGGGGTGTTAGCCTACGAGCAGTACTTC. Protein sequence: CASSLGVLAYEQYF.

This clonotype was seen only a few times. The chain is built from TRBV6-2 or TRBV6-3 and TRBJ2-7; D call uncertain. Deletions cut 5 bases from V and 2 bases from J, with 10 bases between. Germline V gene lookup returns CDR1 MNHEY and CDR2 SVGEGT. The CDR3 is 13 amino acids. CDR3 sequence: CASSAPAPYEQYF. CDR3 nucleotide sequence: TGTGCCAGCAGTGCTCCCGCTCCCTACGAGCAGTACTTC.

A few counts support this clonotype. This chain links TRBV6-2 or TRBV6-3 with TRBJ1-5, with D unresolved. This CDR3 is built from 15 residues. The V gene lost 0 bases and the J gene lost 4 bases, with 10 bases spanning the gap. Germline CDR1 is MNHEY and CDR2 is SVGEGT. CDR3 amino acids: CASSYSNFRNQPQHF. The CDR3 DNA is TGTGCCAGCAGTTACTCGAATTTCAGGAATCAGCCCCAGCATTTT.

This chain uses TRBV7-3 with TRBJ2-3; TRBD2 matches 8 bases. Germline CDR1 is SGHTA and CDR2 is FQGTGA. Trimming removed 4 bases from V and 5 bases from J; junction bases left unmatched: 5. The CDR3 has 14 residues. The DNA of the CDR3 is TGTGCCAGCAGCTCAGCGGGGGCGGGAGATACGCAGTATTTT. Its protein product is CASSSAGAGDTQYF.